What follows are 9 T cell receptor beta chains derived from one specimen sequenced in a study of blood T cells in healthy people across ages. Alongside a J-beta primer mix, a sample-barcoded 5' primer served in a second PCR lasting about 7 to 11 cycles. From the 5' RACE reads, TCRdb called clonotypes with MiXCR, one entry per CDR3 protein. This sample yields about 570,000 distinct CDR3 sequences, of which approximately 25% are seen a single time; approximately 17% belongs to the top ten. What was sequenced was blood. The source of these receptors is a woman in her seventies in good health.

The chain couples TRBV3-1 to TRBJ2-5; the match to TRBD2 covers 12 bases. The CDR3 contains 18 residues. Germline CDR1 reads LGHDT; CDR2 reads YNNKEL (reference sequence). The V gene end was trimmed by 4 bases and the J gene end by 2 bases; junction bases not matched to a gene: 11. CDR3 region: CASSPRRVLAGGQETQYF. CDR3 nucleotides: TGTGCCAGCAGCCCTCGAAGGGTTCTAGCGGGAGGGCAAGAGACCCAGTACTTC.

This chain links TRBV6-5 with TRBJ2-5; the D gene is possibly TRBD2 (6 bases). The J call is doubtful: the DNA matches TRBJ2-7 better. Germline CDR1 and CDR2: MNHEY and SVGAGI. The CDR3 loop spans 15 amino acids. For the CDR3, the DNA is TGTGCCAGCACCCCCTCTTACGGGGGCTCCTACGAGCAGTACTTC. Translation gives CASTPSYGGSYEQYF.

The chain combines TRBV4-2 with TRBJ2-4; no firm D call. Germline V gene lookup returns CDR1 LGHNA and CDR2 YNFKEQ. The CDR3 contains 14 residues. The V and J ends lost 0 bases and 6 bases respectively, with 9 bases between them. CDR3 region: CASSQDGQRNIQYF. CDR3 DNA: TGTGCCAGCAGCCAAGATGGCCAGAGAAACATTCAGTACTTC.

This clonotype was observed many times. CDR3 in amino acids: CAISEAASARPYEQYF. The CDR3, as DNA: TGTGCCATCAGTGAGGCGGCTAGCGCGCGACCCTACGAGCAGTACTTC. The chain recombines TRBV10-3 with TRBJ2-7; TRBD2 might be the D (6 bases). CDR3 length: 16 residues. From germline, CDR1 is ENHRY and CDR2 SYGVKD. V lost 2 bases, J lost 2 bases, and 16 bases lay in between.

J is TRBJ2-2 and V is TRBV5-1; TRBD1 agrees at 8 bases. There are 15 residues in the CDR3. Germline V CDR1 and CDR2: SGHRS, YFSETQ. J was trimmed by 2 bases and V by 7 bases; bases with no gene match: 7. CDR3 region: CASGPGQVNTGELFF. The DNA of the CDR3 is TGCGCCAGCGGGCCGGGACAGGTCAACACCGGGGAGCTGTTTTTT.

The chain carries TRBV20-1 and TRBJ2-5; 8 bases agree with TRBD2. The ends lost 6 bases at V and 5 bases at J; junction bases unmatched: 23. The CDR3 is made up of 18 amino acids. Germline assignment: CDR1 DFQATT and CDR2 SNEGSKA (reference sequence). Here the CDR3 DNA reads TGCAGTGCCTTTCTGACCCTCCGAGCGGGGGATTCGGGGGAGACCCAGTACTTC. It is translated as CSAFLTLRAGDSGETQYF.

V usage is TRBV11-2 and J usage is TRBJ2-1; D remains unclear. The CDR3 covers 15 residues. Germline CDR1 SGHAT, CDR2 FQNNGV. The ends were cut back, 6 bases at V and 4 bases at J, with 16 bases in the middle. Here the CDR3 reads CASSQDTNYYNEQFF. The CDR3 DNA reads TGTGCCAGCAGTCAAGACACAAACTATTACAATGAGCAGTTCTTC.

This clonotype was picked up a small number of times. The CDR3 bases are TGCGCCAGCAGCTTGGAGAGGTACCAAGAGACCCAGTACTTC. This codes for CASSLERYQETQYF. The rearrangement joins TRBV4-1 to TRBJ2-5; D remains unclear. Trimming cost V 5 bases and J 0 bases, with 10 bases left between them. Looked up from germline, CDR1 is MGHRA and CDR2 is YSYEKL. The CDR3 is 14 residues long.

The chain combines TRBV12-3 or TRBV12-4 with TRBJ2-5; TRBD2 matches at 11 bases. The CDR3 spans 16 residues. V gave up 3 bases and J gave up 5 bases; unmatched junction bases: 8. CDR3 protein: CASSFLAGGLGETQYF. The CDR3 bases are TGTGCCAGCAGTTTCCTAGCGGGGGGCTTGGGGGAGACCCAGTACTTC.